This T cell receptor beta chain was sequenced for a study of cytomegalovirus exposure and HLA in healthy donors. J gave up 3 bases and V 4 bases, and 6 bases lay outside the gene matches. Looked up from germline, CDR1 is SGHDT and CDR2 is YYEEEE. This CDR3 has 14 amino acids. PCR amplification relied on 60 Vbeta primers (plus 13 Jbeta primers). TCRdb keeps only in-frame clones here, not all; method: immunoSEQ multiplex PCR. This sample's table has approximately 58,000 clones. This receptor was identified in a woman between 45 and 65 years old in good health and CMV-seropositive. The sample consisted of PBMCs. This chain uses TRBV5-6 with TRBJ2-7, with 8 bases lining up with TRBD2. CDR3 DNA: TGTGCCAGCAGCCCGGGGGGGGACGGCTACGAGCAGTACTTC. Translated: CASSPGGDGYEQYF.